This T cell receptor (beta chain) originates from a study of control samples from healthy donors and cancer patients. Some clones are missing from TCRdb's copy, which holds only in-frame ones; the method was immunoSEQ multiplex PCR. The data contain approximately 90,000 clones, approximately 95% of them singletons. V lost 1 base and J 4 bases, leaving 4 bases between the germline ends. Per germline, CDR1 SGHAT and CDR2 FQNNGV. The CDR3 runs to 12 residues. Sequences were obtained from blood. The chain links TRBV11-2 to TRBJ2-5; no reliable D call. The TCR was taken from a woman in her twenties or thirties in good health. The CDR3 here is CASSLVPETQYF. The CDR3 DNA is TGTGCCAGCAGCTTAGTCCCAGAGACCCAGTACTTC.